Listed below are T cell receptor beta chains from one sample, sequenced in a study of T cell responses to AZD1222 COVID-19 vaccine. Clones were sequenced by immunoSEQ multiplex PCR, and TCRdb holds only the in-frame ones, with some missing. The sample holds 200,000 to 250,000 clones, roughly 94% seen once. The sample was peripheral blood, taken 28 days after the second dose of the MenACWY control vaccine. The receptors come from an adult who received the MenACWY meningococcal vaccine as a control. CDR3s include the opening cysteine and the closing phenylalanine or tryptophan.

V	J	length	CDR3
TRBV6-5	TRBJ2-1	15	CASRPGTSGSYEQFF
TRBV7-3	TRBJ2-1	15	CASSLGRKRGNEQFF
TRBV7-9	TRBJ1-2	16	CASSAGLTESLNGYTF
TRBV6-5	TRBJ2-7	15	CASTLQGGLPYEQYF
TRBV29-1	TRBJ1-2	16	CSVDSLGDRGYDGYTF
TRBV9	TRBJ1-5	13	CASSVEGGDPQHF
TRBV28	TRBJ2-7	14	CASSKQGTPYEQYF
TRBV19	TRBJ2-3	15	CASTNRGEVPDTQYF
TRBV12-3/TRBV12-4	TRBJ1-5	13	CASSLVGYQPQHF
TRBV4-1	TRBJ2-7	17	CASSQLTAGLTFYEQYF
TRBV27	TRBJ2-4	16	CASSSTGVVAKNIQYF
TRBV2	TRBJ1-5	17	CASSEAGTGGLHQPQHF
TRBV6-2/TRBV6-3	TRBJ2-7	14	CASSYSTGTYEQYF
TRBV14	TRBJ2-7	12	CASSRQGYEQYF